The present T cell receptor (beta chain) was sequenced within a study of T cells in Graves' hyperthyroidism and ophthalmopathy. Authors of the study amplified TCR beta CDR3 regions from RNA transcripts. With the HTBI primer set, the TCR CDR3 went through a first round of RT-PCR. TCRdb called the multiplex PCR reads again in MiXCR, with one record for every CDR3 protein. This sample has hundreds of thousands of distinct CDR3 sequences, with about 15% found just once. Per germline, CDR1 KGHSH and CDR2 LQKENI. The V and J ends lost 3 bases and 6 bases, in that order; junction bases with no gene match: 10. The CDR3 consists of 16 residues.

The sequencing input was blood. The TCR comes from a man younger than 35 with Graves' ophthalmopathy. The V and J genes are TRBV18 and TRBJ2-2; 7 bases agree with TRBD1. The CDR3 reads CASSPQTGPAAGELFF. The CDR3, as DNA: TGTGCCAGCTCACCCCAGACAGGGCCCGCGGCCGGGGAGCTGTTTTTT.